A selection of T cell receptor beta chains follows, all from one sample in a study of cytomegalovirus exposure and HLA in healthy donors. Libraries were prepared by immunoSEQ multiplex PCR; TCRdb keeps only in-frame clonotypes and omits some of them. The sample carries some 240,000 clones, around nine tenths recorded once. The sequencing sample was made of PBMCs. The receptor set was obtained from a girl aged 2-10 years in good health and CMV-seronegative. Both conserved end residues are part of each CDR3. A D gene is named only where the DNA matches it firmly. A row's size may be missing; if present it is once, few, many or a size class.

J gene: TRBJ2-3
V gene: TRBV13
clone size: NA
D gene: NA
CDR3 protein: CASSHSGFASTQYF
CDR3 DNA: TGTGCCAGCAGCCATTCAGGTTTTGCGAGTACGCAGTATTTT

J gene: TRBJ2-7
V gene: TRBV6-1
clone size: NA
D gene: TRBD2
CDR3 protein: CASTGGSRNEQYF
CDR3 DNA: TGTGCCAGCACGGGCGGGAGTAGGAACGAGCAGTACTTC

J gene: TRBJ2-1
V gene: TRBV19
clone size: NA
D gene: NA
CDR3 protein: CASSIDGARGGAYNEQFF
CDR3 DNA: TGTGCCAGTAGTATAGACGGTGCTAGGGGGGGAGCCTACAATGAGCAGTTCTTC

J gene: TRBJ1-4
V gene: TRBV19
clone size: once
D gene: NA
CDR3 protein: CASSGGRTNEKLFF
CDR3 DNA: TGTGCCAGTAGTGGGGGCCGGACTAATGAAAAACTGTTTTTT

J gene: TRBJ1-2
V gene: TRBV10-1
clone size: NA
D gene: TRBD1
CDR3 protein: CASSYRGSYGYTF
CDR3 DNA: TGCGCCAGCAGTTACAGGGGAAGCTATGGCTACACCTTC

J gene: TRBJ2-3
V gene: TRBV11-3
clone size: NA
D gene: TRBD2
CDR3 protein: CASSQRTSGSTDTQYF
CDR3 DNA: TGTGCCAGCAGCCAGCGGACTAGCGGGAGCACAGATACGCAGTATTTT

J gene: TRBJ2-6
V gene: TRBV5-1
clone size: NA
D gene: TRBD1
CDR3 protein: CASSFVTGLSGANVLTF
CDR3 DNA: TGCGCCAGCAGTTTCGTGACAGGGCTCTCTGGGGCCAACGTCCTGACTTTC

J gene: TRBJ2-2
V gene: TRBV6-6
clone size: NA
D gene: NA
CDR3 protein: CASSESGRGNTGELFF
CDR3 DNA: TGTGCCAGCAGCGAGTCGGGTAGGGGGAACACCGGGGAGCTGTTTTTT

J gene: TRBJ2-7
V gene: TRBV6-1
clone size: NA
D gene: NA
CDR3 protein: CASSRRGFSYEQYF
CDR3 DNA: TGTGCCAGCAGCCGAAGAGGGTTCTCCTACGAGCAGTACTTC

J gene: TRBJ2-7
V gene: TRBV6-5
clone size: NA
D gene: TRBD2
CDR3 protein: CASSYLSGGSYEQYF
CDR3 DNA: TGTGCCAGCAGTTACTTAAGCGGGGGCTCCTACGAGCAGTACTTC

J gene: TRBJ2-7
V gene: TRBV4-2
clone size: NA
D gene: TRBD2
CDR3 protein: CASSPGLASYEQYF
CDR3 DNA: TGTGCCAGCAGCCCGGGACTAGCGTCCTACGAGCAGTACTTC

J gene: TRBJ2-3
V gene: TRBV9
clone size: NA
D gene: NA
CDR3 protein: CASSPQASNTQYF
CDR3 DNA: TGTGCCAGCAGCCCACAGGCATCAAATACGCAGTATTTT

J gene: TRBJ1-2
V gene: TRBV28
clone size: NA
D gene: TRBD1
CDR3 protein: CASSLSGQGFYGYTF
CDR3 DNA: TGTGCCAGCAGTTTATCAGGACAGGGGTTCTATGGCTACACCTTC

J gene: TRBJ2-7
V gene: TRBV27
clone size: NA
D gene: NA
CDR3 protein: CASSLNPGTPHEQYF
CDR3 DNA: TGTGCCAGCAGTTTAAACCCCGGGACTCCGCACGAGCAGTACTTC

J gene: TRBJ2-5
V gene: TRBV7-3
clone size: NA
D gene: NA
CDR3 protein: CASSLGTQETQYF
CDR3 DNA: TGTGCCAGCAGCTTGGGGACACAAGAGACCCAGTACTTC